This TCR beta chain was obtained from a study of shared clonotypes between healthy human individuals. Study context: Each donor's CD8 memory used one plate, CD8 naive two, each CD4 subset three. General observations from the study: Despite large depth, rarefaction showed incomplete sorted-subset sequencing. Among the subsets, naive ones generally showed larger estimated richness than memory ones. Measured sharing among donors was expected to vary with sequencing depth.

CD45RO negativity and positive selection for CCR7 defined naive CD8 cells, a population that excluded terminally differentiated effector memory CD45RA+ cells. Concerning this clone: The antigen is unknown.

TCRdb keeps only in-frame clones here, not all; method: immunoSEQ multiplex PCR. The table records around 2.1 million clones, roughly 91% of them present only once. The source of this sequence is a man aged 18-30 years in good health. Some clones in this sample may be carry-over from other donors' samples. Sequencing was carried out using naive CD8+ T cells from PBMCs.

The CDR3 spells CASSLEGSTYEQYF. CDR3 nucleotide sequence: TGTGCCAGCAGCTTAGAGGGCAGTACCTACGAGCAGTACTTC. The chain uses TRBV11-3 and TRBJ2-7; D unclear. With 0 bases removed from V and 2 bases from J, the gap between germline ends came to 8 bases. The length of the CDR3 is 14 residues. Per germline, CDR1 SGHNT and CDR2 YENEEA.